These T cell receptor beta chains were read from a single sample in a study of T cell responses to AZD1222 COVID-19 vaccine. Only in-frame clones appear in the TCRdb table, and some are missing; sequencing was by immunoSEQ multiplex PCR. The data contain some 170,000 clones, just over 90% of them singletons. This specimen consisted of peripheral blood, obtained on day 0 of MenACWY control vaccination. These receptors all come from an adult in good health. The CDR3 runs from the conserved cysteine through the conserved F or W. Some rows have no size entry. The others give once, few or many, or a class for an expanded clone.

>TRBJ2-3|TRBV28|NA
CASSLVSGSTDTQYF
>TRBJ2-1|TRBV5-1|NA
CASSLDFAGEQFF
>TRBJ2-5|TRBV2|NA
CASLRAGERSETQYF
>TRBJ2-1|TRBV7-3|NA
CASSNGPNEQFF
>TRBJ2-3|TRBV9|NA
CASSASLGVSTDTQYF
>TRBJ2-5|TRBV12-5|NA
CASGNNQETQYF
>TRBJ2-7|TRBV19|NA
CASSMRADPGEQYF
>TRBJ2-5|TRBV9|NA
CASSVGDVQRGQYF
>TRBJ1-5|TRBV5-1|once
CASSLTTGVNQPQHF
>TRBJ2-3|TRBV3-1/TRBV3-2|NA
CASSRSSNTDTQYF
>TRBJ1-6|TRBV11-2|NA
CASSLDPKGSSYNSPLHF
>TRBJ2-1|TRBV27|NA
CASSFWTSGANEQFF
>TRBJ1-1|TRBV6-6|NA
CASSRQGNTEAFF
>TRBJ1-3|TRBV19|many
CASSISALSGNTIYF
>TRBJ1-6|TRBV18|NA
CASSPLDGENSPLHF
>TRBJ2-2|TRBV24-1|NA
CATRGGRGPNTGELFF
>TRBJ2-1|TRBV10-3|NA
CAISGRDEQFF
>TRBJ1-2|TRBV7-9|NA
CASSPGAGGYTF
>TRBJ2-7|TRBV3-1/TRBV3-2|once
CASSPQGEQYF
>TRBJ1-5|TRBV30|NA
CACAPSGGNQPQHF
>TRBJ1-4|TRBV6-2/TRBV6-3|NA
CASSPVATNEKLFF
>TRBJ2-1|TRBV28|NA
CASSLASGSRNEQFF
>TRBJ2-7|TRBV28|NA
CASSTAGTAPYEQYF
>TRBJ1-2|TRBV11-2|once
CASSPGGVYGYTF
>TRBJ2-7|TRBV4-3|NA
CASSQELAQSYYEQYF
>TRBJ2-4|TRBV19|NA
CASSSPNRDIQYF
>TRBJ2-4|TRBV11-3|once
CASSFSGTGKNIQYF
>TRBJ1-1|TRBV12-3/TRBV12-4|once
CASSLTVGEAFF
>TRBJ2-4|TRBV7-8|NA
CASSPGVNIQYF
>TRBJ2-1|TRBV11-2|NA
CASTLWSQTNEQFF
>TRBJ2-2|TRBV14|NA
CASSRAHNTGELFF